A single sample is the source of the 6 T cell receptor beta chains below, sequenced in a study of T cells in Graves' hyperthyroidism and ophthalmopathy. Amplification yielded TCR beta CDR3 regions, with RNA transcripts as the source. Primed by the HTBI set, a first-round RT-PCR was run on the TCR CDR3. A single record per CDR3 protein comes from TCRdb applying MiXCR to the multiplex PCR reads. Of under 350,000 distinct CDR3 sequences listed, approximately 26% are singletons. The sequenced sample was blood. The source of these receptors is a man aged 40-49 years with Graves' hyperthyroidism that later progressed to Graves' ophthalmopathy.

This clonotype has at least ten counts. The gene calls are TRBV12-3 or TRBV12-4 and TRBJ1-6; 7 nucleotides match TRBD1. Trimming took 4 bases from V and 9 from J; bases not matched to a gene: 9. The CDR3 consists of 15 residues. CDR3 bases: TGTGCCAGCAGTTCCTGGGGCAGGGGGAGTTCACCCCTCCACTTT. Translating it yields CASSSWGRGSSPLHF.

The chain recombines TRBV18 with TRBJ2-7, with D perhaps given as TRBD1 or TRBD2 (5 bases each). Germline V gene sequence: CDR1 KGHSH, CDR2 LQKENI. Between the trimmed V and J ends, which lost 6 bases and 2 bases, there was a span of 17 bases. CDR3 length: 15 residues. The CDR3 region has the DNA TGTGCCAGCTCCACACTCGGGGCAGGAGCCTACGAGCAGTACTTC. This codes for CASSTLGAGAYEQYF. The variable domain in full, with the rest retrieved from reference TRBV18 and TRBJ2-7, is NAGVMQNPRHLVRRRGQEARLRCSPMKGHSHVYWYRQLPEEGLKFMVYLQKENIIDESGMPKERFSAEFPKEGPSILRIQQVVRGDSAAYFCASSTLGAGAYEQYFGPGTRLTVT.

This clonotype was seen at least ten times. For the CDR3, the DNA is TGTGCCAGCAGCTTAGCGGGAGGGAACGAGCAGTACTTC. It translates to CASSLAGGNEQYF. The rearrangement joins TRBV11-1 to TRBJ2-7; the match to TRBD2 covers 7 bases. The V gene end was trimmed by 0 bases and the J gene end by 5 bases; junction bases not matched to a gene: 1. Germline CDR1 reads SGHAT; CDR2 reads FQDESV (reference sequence). The CDR3 covers 13 residues.

This chain joins TRBV6-2 or TRBV6-3 and TRBJ1-1; TRBD1 is a possible D gene (6 bases). The CDR3 covers 14 residues. Germline CDR1 reads MNHEY; CDR2 reads SVGEGT. V shed 6 bases and J shed 4 bases, with 15 bases lying between them. Written as DNA, the CDR3 is TGTGCCAGCAGATCCGAAGGGGGGGGCACTGAAGCTTTCTTT. Translating it yields CASRSEGGGTEAFF.

This clonotype was found many times. This chain connects TRBV27 to TRBJ2-3; 10 bases fit TRBD2. The CDR3 is made up of 15 amino acids. Germline V gives CDR1 MNHEY, CDR2 SMNVEV (reference sequence). The J segment lost 5 bases and the V segment lost 6 bases, leaving 8 bases of the junction unmatched. This CDR3 is CASRPGLARLDTQYF. CDR3 sequence (DNA): TGTGCCAGCAGACCGGGACTAGCGAGGTTAGATACGCAGTATTTT.

This clonotype has at least ten counts. The CDR3 here is CASSLDLVVRDEQYF. As DNA, the CDR3 is TGTGCCAGCAGCTTAGATCTGGTTGTCCGAGACGAGCAGTACTTC. The chain links TRBV11-2 to TRBJ2-7; D remains unclear. The CDR3 loop spans 15 amino acids. Per the germline V gene, CDR1 is SGHAT and CDR2 is FQNNGV. The V end lost 0 bases, the J end lost 5 bases, and 14 bases lay between the germline ends.